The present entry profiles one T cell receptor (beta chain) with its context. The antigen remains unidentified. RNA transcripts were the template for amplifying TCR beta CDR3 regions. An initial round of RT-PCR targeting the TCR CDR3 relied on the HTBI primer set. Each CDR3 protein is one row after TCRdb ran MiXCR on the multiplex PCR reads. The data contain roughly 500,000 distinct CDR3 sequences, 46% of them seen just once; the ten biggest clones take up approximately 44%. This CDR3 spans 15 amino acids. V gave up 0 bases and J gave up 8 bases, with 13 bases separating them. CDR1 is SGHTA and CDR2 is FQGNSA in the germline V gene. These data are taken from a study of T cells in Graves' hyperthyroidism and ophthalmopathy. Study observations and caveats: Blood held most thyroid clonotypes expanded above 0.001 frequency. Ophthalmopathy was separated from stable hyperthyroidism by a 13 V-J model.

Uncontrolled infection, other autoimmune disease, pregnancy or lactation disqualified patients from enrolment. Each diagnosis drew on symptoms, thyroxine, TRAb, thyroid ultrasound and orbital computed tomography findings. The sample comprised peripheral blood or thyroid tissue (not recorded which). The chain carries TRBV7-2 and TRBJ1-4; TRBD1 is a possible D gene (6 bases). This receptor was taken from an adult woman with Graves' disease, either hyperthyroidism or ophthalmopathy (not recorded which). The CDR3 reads CASSLAGGGDEKLFF. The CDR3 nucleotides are TGTGCCAGCAGCTTAGCAGGGGGAGGGGACGAAAAACTGTTTTTT.